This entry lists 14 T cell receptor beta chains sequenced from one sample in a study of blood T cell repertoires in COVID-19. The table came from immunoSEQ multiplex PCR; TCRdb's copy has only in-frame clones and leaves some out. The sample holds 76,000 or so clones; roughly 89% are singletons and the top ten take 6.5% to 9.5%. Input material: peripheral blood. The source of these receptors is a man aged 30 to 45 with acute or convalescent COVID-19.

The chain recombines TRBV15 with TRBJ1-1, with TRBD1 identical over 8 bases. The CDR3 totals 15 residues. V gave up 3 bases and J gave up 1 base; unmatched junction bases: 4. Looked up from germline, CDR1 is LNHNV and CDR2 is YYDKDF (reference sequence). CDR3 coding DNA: TGTGCCACCAGCAGTTCCGGGACAGGGAACACTGAAGCTTTCTTT. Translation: CATSSSGTGNTEAFF. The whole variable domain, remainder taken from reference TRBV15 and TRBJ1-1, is DAMVIQNPRYQVTQFGKPVTLSCSQTLNHNVMYWYQQKSSQAPKLLFHYYDKDFNNEADTPDNFQSRRPNTSFCFLDIRSPGLGDTAMYLCATSSSGTGNTEAFFGQGTRLTVV.

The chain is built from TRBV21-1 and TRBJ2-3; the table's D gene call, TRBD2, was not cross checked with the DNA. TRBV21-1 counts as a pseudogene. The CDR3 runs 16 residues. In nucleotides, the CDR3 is TGTGCCAGCAGCACAGCAGTGGGGAGTGTAGCAGATACGCAGTATTTT. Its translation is CASSTAVGSVADTQYF.

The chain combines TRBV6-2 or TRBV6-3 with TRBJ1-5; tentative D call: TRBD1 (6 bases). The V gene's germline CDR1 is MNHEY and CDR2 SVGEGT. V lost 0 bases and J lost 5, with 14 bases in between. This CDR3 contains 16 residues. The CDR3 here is CASSYSPGAGDQPQHF. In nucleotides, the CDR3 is TGTGCCAGCAGTTACTCCCCAGGGGCCGGAGATCAGCCCCAGCATTTT.

The CDR3 DNA reads as TGCGCCAGCAGCCTTGGCTCGAACACTGAAGCTTTCTTT. Its translation is CASSLGSNTEAFF. The rearrangement links TRBV4-1 to TRBJ1-1; D not certain. This CDR3 is built from 13 residues. The germline V and J ends were trimmed by 4 bases and 1 base, with 7 bases remaining between them. The germline CDR1 and CDR2 sequences are MGHRA and YSYEKL.

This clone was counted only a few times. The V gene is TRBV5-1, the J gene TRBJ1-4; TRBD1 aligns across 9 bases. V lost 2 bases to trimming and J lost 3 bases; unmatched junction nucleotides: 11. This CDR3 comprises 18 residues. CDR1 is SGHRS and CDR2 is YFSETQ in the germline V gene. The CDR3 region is CASSLSYRGPGANEKLFF. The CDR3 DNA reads TGCGCCAGCAGCTTAAGTTACAGGGGGCCGGGAGCTAATGAAAAACTGTTTTTT.

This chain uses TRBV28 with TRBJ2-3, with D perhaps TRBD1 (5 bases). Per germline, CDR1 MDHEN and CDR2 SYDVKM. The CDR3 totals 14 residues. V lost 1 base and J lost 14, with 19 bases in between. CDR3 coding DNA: TGTGCCAGCAGTTTATCAGTCCCCGGGCAGGGTTGGTATTTT. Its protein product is CASSLSVPGQGWYF.

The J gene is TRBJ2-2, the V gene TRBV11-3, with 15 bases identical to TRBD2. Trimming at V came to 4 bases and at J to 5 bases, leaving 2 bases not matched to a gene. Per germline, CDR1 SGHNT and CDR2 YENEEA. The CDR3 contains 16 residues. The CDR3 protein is CASSSGLAGGTGELFF. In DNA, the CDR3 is TGTGCCAGCAGCTCGGGACTAGCGGGAGGAACCGGGGAGCTGTTTTTT.

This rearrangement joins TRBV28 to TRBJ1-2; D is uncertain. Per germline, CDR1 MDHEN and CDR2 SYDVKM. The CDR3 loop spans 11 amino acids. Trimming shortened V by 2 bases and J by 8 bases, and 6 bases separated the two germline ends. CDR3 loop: CASSLREGYTF. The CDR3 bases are TGTGCCAGCAGTTTAAGAGAAGGCTACACCTTC.

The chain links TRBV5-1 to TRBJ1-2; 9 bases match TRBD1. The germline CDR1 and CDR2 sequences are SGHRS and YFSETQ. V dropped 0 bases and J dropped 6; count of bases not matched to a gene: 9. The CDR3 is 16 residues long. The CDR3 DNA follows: TGCGCCAGCAGCTTGGGATGGACAGGGGTAGGCGATGGCTACACCTTC. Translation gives CASSLGWTGVGDGYTF. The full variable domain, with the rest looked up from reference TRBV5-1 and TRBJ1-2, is KAGVTQTPRYLIKTRGQQVTLSCSPISGHRSVSWYQQTPGQGLQFLFEYFSETQRNKGNFPGRFSGRQFSNSRSEMNVSTLELGDSALYLCASSLGWTGVGDGYTFGSGTRLTVV.

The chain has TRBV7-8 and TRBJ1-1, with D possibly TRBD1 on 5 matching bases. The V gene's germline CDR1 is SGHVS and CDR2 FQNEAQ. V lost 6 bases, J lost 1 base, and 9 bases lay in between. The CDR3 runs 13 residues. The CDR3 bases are TGTGCCAGCAGGAACAGGTCGAACACTGAAGCTTTCTTT. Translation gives CASRNRSNTEAFF.

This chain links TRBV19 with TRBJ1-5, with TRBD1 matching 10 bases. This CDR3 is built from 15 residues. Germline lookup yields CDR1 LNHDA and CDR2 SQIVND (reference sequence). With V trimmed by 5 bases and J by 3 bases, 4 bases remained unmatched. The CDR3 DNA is TGTGCCAGTAGTGAGGGGACAGGGGACAATCAGCCCCAGCATTTT. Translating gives CASSEGTGDNQPQHF.

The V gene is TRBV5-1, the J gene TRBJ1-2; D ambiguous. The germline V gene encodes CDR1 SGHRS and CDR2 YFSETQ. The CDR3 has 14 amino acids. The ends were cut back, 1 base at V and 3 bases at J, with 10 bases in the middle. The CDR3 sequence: CASSLSGIYYGYTF. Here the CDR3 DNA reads TGCGCCAGCAGCTTGAGCGGGATTTACTATGGCTACACCTTC. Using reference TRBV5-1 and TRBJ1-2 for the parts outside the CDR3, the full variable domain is KAGVTQTPRYLIKTRGQQVTLSCSPISGHRSVSWYQQTPGQGLQFLFEYFSETQRNKGNFPGRFSGRQFSNSRSEMNVSTLELGDSALYLCASSLSGIYYGYTFGSGTRLTVV.

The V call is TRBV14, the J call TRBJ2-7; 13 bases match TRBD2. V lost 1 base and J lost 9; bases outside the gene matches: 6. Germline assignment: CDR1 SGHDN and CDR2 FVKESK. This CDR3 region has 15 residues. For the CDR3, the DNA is TGTGCCAGCAGCCAAGGACTAGCGGGAGGCCTCGGGCAGTACTTC. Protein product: CASSQGLAGGLGQYF.

CDR3 region: CASSAPTGQGSYEQYF. The CDR3 DNA is TGTGCCAGCAGCGCCCCCACCGGACAGGGTTCCTACGAGCAGTACTTC. V usage is TRBV9 and J usage is TRBJ2-7; TRBD1 agrees at 8 bases. The germline V gene has CDR1 SGDLS and CDR2 YYNGEE. This CDR3 is built from 16 residues. Trimming removed 3 bases from V and 1 base from J; junction bases left unmatched: 9.